Detailed here is one T cell receptor beta chain. Its antigen remains unknown. RNA transcripts provided the source from which TCR beta CDR3 regions were amplified. First-round RT-PCR with HTBI primers amplified the TCR CDR3 region. MiXCR, run by TCRdb on the multiplex PCR reads, gives a single entry per CDR3 protein. The sample consists of hundreds of thousands of distinct CDR3 sequences, around 21% of them appearing once. The record originates from a study of T cells in Graves' hyperthyroidism and ophthalmopathy. This CDR3 contains 13 residues. Deletions cut 6 bases from V and 3 bases from J, with 15 bases between. Germline-derived CDR1 and CDR2 are DFQATT and SNEGSKA (reference sequence). Among ophthalmopathy patients, the Clinical Activity Score reached at least 3, the NOSPECS grade reached at least 4, and duration remained under 3 months. Points from the study as a whole: The authors' 13 V-J model separated ophthalmopathy from stable hyperthyroidism.

The TCR sequence derives from a man aged 30-40 years with Graves' ophthalmopathy. Sequences were obtained from blood. The rearrangement uses TRBV20-1 and TRBJ2-7; D perhaps matches TRBD1 (6 bases). The CDR3 DNA is TGCAGTGCCCGCAGGGGCAGGCTCTACGAGCAGTACTTC. Amino acid sequence: CSARRGRLYEQYF.